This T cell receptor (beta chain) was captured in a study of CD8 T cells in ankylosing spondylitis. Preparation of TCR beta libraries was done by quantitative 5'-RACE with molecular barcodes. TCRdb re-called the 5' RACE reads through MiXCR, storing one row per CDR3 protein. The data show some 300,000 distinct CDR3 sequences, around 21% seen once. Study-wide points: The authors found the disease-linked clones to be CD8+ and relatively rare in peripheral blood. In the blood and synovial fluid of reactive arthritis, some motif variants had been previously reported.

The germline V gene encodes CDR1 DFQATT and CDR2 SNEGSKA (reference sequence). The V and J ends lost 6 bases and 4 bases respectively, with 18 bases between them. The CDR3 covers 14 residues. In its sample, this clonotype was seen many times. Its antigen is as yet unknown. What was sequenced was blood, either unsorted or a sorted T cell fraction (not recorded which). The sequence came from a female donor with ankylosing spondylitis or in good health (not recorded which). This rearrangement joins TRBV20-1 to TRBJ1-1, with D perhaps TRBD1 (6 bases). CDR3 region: CSAPAGGVRTEAFF. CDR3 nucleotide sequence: TGCAGTGCCCCGGCGGGGGGCGTTCGCACTGAAGCTTTCTTT.